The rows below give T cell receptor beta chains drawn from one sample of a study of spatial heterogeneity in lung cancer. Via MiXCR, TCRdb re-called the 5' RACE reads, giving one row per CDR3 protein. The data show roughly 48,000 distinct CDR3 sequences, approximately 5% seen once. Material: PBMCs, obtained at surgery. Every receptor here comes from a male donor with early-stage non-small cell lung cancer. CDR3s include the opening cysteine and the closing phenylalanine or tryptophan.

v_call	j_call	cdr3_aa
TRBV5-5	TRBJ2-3	CASSLPTSGDLDSTDTQYF
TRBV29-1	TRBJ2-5	CSVERAGRETQYF
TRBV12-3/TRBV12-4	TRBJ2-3	CASSPGQGGSTDTQYF
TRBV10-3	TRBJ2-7	CAITDRLSSYEQYF
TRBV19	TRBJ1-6	CASSSRTTPGNSPLHF
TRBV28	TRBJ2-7	CASSRGLSYEQYF
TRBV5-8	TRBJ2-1	CASSSGTSGGSLVFF
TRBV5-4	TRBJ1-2	CASRPDRGLYGYTF
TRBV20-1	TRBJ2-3	CSAPDPTSGRKDTQYF
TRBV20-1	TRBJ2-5	CSARDPRLVETQYF
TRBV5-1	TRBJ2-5	CATKKGPQETQYF
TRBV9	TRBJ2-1	CASSVAGRGYEQFF
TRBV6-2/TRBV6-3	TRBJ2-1	CASYTSGINNEQFF
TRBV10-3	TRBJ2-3	CAISAHIDRLAGDLGTDTQYF
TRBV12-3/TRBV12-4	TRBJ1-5	CASSRTSSNQPQHF
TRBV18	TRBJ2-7	CASSLGQSSYEQYF
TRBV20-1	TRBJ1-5	CSAKQGNQPQHF
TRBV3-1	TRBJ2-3	CASSNRDPDTQYF
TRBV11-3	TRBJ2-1	CASSLPAGPQFF
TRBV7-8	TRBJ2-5	CASSLALTGSQETQYF
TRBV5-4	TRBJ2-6	CASSLDLSGANVLTF
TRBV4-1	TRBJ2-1	CASSQAGVEQFF
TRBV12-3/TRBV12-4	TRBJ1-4	CASSSGQGKEKLFF
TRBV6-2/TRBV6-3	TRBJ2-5	CASSYIDRDQETQYF
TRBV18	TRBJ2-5	CASSLKTGLAQRETQYF
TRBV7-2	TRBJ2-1	CASSKTVPREQFF
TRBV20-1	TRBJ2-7	CSATITPLYEQYF
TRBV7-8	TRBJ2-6	CASSLVPGAGANVLTF
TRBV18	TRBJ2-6	CASSPSGNSGANVLTF
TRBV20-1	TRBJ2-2	CSANIYTSGRTGELFF
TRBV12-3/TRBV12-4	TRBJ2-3	CASSLQPADTQYF
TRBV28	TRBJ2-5	CASRPVGGETQYF